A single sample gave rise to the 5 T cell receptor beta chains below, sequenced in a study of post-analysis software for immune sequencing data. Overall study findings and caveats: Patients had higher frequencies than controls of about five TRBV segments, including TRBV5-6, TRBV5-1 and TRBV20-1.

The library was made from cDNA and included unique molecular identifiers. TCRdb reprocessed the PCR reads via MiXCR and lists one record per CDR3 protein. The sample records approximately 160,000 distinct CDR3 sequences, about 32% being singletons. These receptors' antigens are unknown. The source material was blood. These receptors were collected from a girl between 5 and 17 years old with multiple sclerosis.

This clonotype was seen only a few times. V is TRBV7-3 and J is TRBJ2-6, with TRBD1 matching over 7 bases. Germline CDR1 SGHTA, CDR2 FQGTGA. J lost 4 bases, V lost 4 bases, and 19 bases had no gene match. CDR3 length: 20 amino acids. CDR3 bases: TGTGCCAGCAGCTCAAGTAGGGACAGCCATAGTATTGGGGGGGCCAACGTCCTGACTTTC. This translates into CASSSSRDSHSIGGANVLTF.

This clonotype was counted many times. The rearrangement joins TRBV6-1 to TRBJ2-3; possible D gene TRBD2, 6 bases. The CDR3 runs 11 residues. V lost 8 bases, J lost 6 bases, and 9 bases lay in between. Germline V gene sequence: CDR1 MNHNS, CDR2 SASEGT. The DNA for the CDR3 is TGTGCCAGCTCCCGGGAGGATACGCAGTATTTT. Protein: CASSREDTQYF.

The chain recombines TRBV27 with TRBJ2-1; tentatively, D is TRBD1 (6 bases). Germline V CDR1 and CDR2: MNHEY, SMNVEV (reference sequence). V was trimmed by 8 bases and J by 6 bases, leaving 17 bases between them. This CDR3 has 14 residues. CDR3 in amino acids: CASCRKQGFNEQFF. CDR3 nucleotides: TGTGCCAGCTGTAGAAAACAGGGTTTCAATGAGCAGTTCTTC.

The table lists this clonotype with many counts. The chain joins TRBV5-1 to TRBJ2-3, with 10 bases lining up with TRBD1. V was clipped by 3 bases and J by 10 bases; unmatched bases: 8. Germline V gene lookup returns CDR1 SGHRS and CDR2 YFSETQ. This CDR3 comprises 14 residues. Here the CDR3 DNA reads TGCGCCAGCAGCTCGGGACAGGGGAGACTCGCGCAGTATTTT. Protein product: CASSSGQGRLAQYF.

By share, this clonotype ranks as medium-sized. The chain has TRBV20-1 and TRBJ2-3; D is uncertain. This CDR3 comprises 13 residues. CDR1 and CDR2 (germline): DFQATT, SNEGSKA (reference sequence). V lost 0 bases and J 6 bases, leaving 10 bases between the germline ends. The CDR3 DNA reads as TGCAGTGCTAGAGATCCCCCGAAGGATACGCAGTATTTT. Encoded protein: CSARDPPKDTQYF.